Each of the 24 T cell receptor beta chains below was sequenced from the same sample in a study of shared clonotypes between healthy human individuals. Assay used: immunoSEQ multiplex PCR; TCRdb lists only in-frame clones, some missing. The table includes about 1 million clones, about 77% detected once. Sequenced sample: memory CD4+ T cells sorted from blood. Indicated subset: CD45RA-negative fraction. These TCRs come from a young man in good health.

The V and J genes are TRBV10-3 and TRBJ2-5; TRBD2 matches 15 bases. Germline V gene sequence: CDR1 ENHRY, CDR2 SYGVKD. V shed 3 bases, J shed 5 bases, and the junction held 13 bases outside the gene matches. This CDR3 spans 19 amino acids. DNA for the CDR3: TGTGCCATCAGTGACTCCCTAGGACTAGCGGGAGGGCGAGGGGAGACCCAGTACTTC. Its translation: CAISDSLGLAGGRGETQYF.

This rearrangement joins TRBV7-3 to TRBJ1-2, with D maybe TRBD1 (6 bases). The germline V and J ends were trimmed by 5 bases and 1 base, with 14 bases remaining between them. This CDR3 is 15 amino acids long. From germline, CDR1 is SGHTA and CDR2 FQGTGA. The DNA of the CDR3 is TGTGCCAGCAGCCCCGGACAGTCCTTTAACTATGGCTACACCTTC. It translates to CASSPGQSFNYGYTF.

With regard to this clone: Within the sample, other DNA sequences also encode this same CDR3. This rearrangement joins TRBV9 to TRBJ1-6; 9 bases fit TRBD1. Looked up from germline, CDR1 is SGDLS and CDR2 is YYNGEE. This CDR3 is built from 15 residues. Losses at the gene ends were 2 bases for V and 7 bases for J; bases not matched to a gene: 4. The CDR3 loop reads CASSVGQGRNSPLHF. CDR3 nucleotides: TGTGCCAGCAGCGTCGGACAGGGGAGGAATTCACCCCTCCACTTT. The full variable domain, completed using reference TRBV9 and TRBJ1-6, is DSGVTQTPKHLITATGQRVTLRCSPRSGDLSVYWYQQSLDQGLQFLIQYYNGEERAKGNILERFSAQQFPDLHSELNLSSLELGDSALYFCASSVGQGRNSPLHFGNGTRLTVT.

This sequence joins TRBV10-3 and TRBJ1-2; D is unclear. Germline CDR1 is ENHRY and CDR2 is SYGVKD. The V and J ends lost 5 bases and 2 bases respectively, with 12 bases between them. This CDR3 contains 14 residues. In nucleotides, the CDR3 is TGTGCCATCAGTAACGACGGACTCAACTATGGCTACACCTTC. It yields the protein CAISNDGLNYGYTF.

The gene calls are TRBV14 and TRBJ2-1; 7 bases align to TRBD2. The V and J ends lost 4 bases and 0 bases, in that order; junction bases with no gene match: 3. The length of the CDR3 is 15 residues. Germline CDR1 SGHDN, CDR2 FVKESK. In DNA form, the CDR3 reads TGTGCCAGCAGCCCTCGACTAGCCTCCTACAATGAGCAGTTCTTC. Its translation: CASSPRLASYNEQFF. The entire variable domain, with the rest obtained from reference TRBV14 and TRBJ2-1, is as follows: EAGVTQFPSHSVIEKGQTVTLRCDPISGHDNLYWYRRVMGKEIKFLLHFVKESKQDESGMPNNRFLAERTGGTYSTLKVQPAELEDSGVYFCASSPRLASYNEQFFGPGTRLTVL.

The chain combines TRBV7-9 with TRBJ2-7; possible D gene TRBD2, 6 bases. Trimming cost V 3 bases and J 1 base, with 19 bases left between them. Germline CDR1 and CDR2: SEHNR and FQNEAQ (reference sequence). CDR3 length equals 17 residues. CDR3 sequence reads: CASSFILLGSKSYEQYF. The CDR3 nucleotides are TGTGCCAGCAGCTTCATTCTACTCGGGAGCAAATCCTACGAGCAGTACTTC.

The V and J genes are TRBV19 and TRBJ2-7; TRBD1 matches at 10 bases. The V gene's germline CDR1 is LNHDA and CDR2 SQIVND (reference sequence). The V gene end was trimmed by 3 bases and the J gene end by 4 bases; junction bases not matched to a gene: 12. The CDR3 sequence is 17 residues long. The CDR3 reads CASSILQAGQGIYEQYF. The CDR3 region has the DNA TGTGCCAGTAGTATCCTCCAGGCGGGACAGGGGATATACGAGCAGTACTTC.

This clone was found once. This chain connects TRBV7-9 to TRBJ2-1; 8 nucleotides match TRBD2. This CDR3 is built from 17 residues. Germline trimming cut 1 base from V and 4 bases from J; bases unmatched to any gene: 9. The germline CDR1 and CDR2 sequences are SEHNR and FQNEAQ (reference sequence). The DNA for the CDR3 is TGTGCCAGCAGCTTAGGGGAAGCGGGAGCAGCATACAATGAGCAGTTCTTC. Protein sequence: CASSLGEAGAAYNEQFF.

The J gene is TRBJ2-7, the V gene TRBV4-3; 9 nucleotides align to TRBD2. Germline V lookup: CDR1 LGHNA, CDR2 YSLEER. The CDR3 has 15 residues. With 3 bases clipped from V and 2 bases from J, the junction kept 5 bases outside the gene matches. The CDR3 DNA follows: TGCGCCAGCAGCCAGTTAGCGGGGGATACCTACGAGCAGTACTTC. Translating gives CASSQLAGDTYEQYF.

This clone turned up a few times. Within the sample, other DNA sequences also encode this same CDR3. CDR3 in DNA: TGTGCCAGCAGTTTTTTGGATGGCTACACCTTC. It is translated as CASSFLDGYTF. The gene calls are TRBV28 and TRBJ1-2; D call uncertain. Germline V gene sequence: CDR1 MDHEN, CDR2 SYDVKM. V lost 3 bases, J lost 6 bases, and 5 bases lay in between. This CDR3 region has 11 residues.

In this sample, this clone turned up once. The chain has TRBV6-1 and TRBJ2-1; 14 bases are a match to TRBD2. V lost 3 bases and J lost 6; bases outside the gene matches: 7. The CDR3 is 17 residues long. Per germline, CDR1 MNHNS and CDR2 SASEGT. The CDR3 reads CASSEPTSGRAGNEQFF. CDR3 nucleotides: TGTGCCAGCAGTGAGCCGACTAGCGGGAGGGCCGGCAATGAGCAGTTCTTC.

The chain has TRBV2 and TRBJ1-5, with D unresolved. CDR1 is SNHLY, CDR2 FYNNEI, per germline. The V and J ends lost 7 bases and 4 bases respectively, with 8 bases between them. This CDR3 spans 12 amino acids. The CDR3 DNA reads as TGTGCCAGCAAAGGCGATAATCAGCCCCAGCATTTT. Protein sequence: CASKGDNQPQHF.

The CDR3 region is CASSNRNYGYTF. As DNA, the CDR3 is TGTGCCAGCAGTAACCGTAACTATGGCTACACCTTC. The chain carries TRBV28 and TRBJ1-2; D unclear. Germline loops: CDR1 MDHEN, CDR2 SYDVKM. This CDR3 contains 12 residues. With 5 bases removed from V and 1 base from J, the gap between germline ends came to 5 bases.

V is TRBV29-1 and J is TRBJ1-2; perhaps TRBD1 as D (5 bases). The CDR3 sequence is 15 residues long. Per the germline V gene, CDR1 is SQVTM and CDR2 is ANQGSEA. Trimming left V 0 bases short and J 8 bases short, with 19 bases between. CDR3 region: CSVEDLRQGFGGYTF. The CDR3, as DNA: TGCAGCGTTGAAGATCTAAGGCAGGGTTTTGGCGGCTACACCTTC.

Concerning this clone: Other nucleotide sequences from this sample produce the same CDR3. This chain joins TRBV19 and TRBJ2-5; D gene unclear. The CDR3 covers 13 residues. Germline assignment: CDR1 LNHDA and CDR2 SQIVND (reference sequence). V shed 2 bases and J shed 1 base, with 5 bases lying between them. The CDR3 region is CASSINFQETQYF. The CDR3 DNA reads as TGTGCCAGTAGTATAAACTTCCAAGAGACCCAGTACTTC.

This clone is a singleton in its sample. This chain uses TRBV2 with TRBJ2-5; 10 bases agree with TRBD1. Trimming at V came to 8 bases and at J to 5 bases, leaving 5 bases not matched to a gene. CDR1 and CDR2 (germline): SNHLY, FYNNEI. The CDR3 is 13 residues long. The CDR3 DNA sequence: TGTGCCAGCGGACAGGGGGGGGCGGAGACCCAGTACTTC. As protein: CASGQGGAETQYF.

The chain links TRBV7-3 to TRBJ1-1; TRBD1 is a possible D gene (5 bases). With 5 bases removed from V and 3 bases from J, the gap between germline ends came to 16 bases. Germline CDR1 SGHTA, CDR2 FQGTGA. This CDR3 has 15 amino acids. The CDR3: CASSQGQGRYTEAFF. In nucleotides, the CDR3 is TGTGCCAGCAGCCAAGGCCAGGGTCGGTACACTGAAGCTTTCTTT.

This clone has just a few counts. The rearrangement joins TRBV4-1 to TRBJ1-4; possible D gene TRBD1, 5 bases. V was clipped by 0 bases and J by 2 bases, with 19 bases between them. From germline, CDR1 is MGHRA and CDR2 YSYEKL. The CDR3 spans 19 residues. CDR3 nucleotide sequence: TGCGCCAGCAGCCAAGATGTGCAGAGGGGCGAGGTTACTAATGAAAAACTGTTTTTT. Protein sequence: CASSQDVQRGEVTNEKLFF.

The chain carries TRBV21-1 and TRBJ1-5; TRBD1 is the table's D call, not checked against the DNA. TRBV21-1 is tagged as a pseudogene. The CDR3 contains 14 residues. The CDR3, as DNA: TGTGCCAGCAGCCTAAGGACAGGGCCGGGGCCCCAGCATTTT. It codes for CASSLRTGPGPQHF.

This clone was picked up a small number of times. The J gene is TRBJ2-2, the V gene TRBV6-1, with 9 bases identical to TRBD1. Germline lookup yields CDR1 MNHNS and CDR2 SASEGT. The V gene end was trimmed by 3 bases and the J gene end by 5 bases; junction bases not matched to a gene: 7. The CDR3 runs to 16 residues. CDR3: CASSEIRDRVTGELFF. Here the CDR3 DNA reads TGTGCCAGCAGTGAGATCCGGGACAGGGTAACCGGGGAGCTGTTTTTT.

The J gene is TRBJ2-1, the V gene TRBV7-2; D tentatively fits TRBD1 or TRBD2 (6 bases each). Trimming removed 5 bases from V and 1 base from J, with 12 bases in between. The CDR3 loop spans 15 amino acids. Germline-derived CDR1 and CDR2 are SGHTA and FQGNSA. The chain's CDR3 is CASSLGGTSYNEQFF. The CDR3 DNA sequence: TGTGCCAGCAGCCTTGGGGGGACATCCTACAATGAGCAGTTCTTC.

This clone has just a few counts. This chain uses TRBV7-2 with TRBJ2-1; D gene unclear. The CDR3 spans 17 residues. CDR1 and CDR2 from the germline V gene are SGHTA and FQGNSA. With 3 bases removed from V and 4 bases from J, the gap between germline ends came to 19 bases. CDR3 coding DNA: TGTGCCAGCAGCTTTCCATCGGCGGCCTCTTTGTACAATGAGCAGTTCTTC. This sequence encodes CASSFPSAASLYNEQFF. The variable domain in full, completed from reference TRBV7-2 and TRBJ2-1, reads GAGVSQSPSNKVTEKGKDVELRCDPISGHTALYWYRQSLGQGLEFLIYFQGNSAPDKSGLPSDRFSAERTGGSVSTLTIQRTQQEDSAVYLCASSFPSAASLYNEQFFGPGTRLTVL.

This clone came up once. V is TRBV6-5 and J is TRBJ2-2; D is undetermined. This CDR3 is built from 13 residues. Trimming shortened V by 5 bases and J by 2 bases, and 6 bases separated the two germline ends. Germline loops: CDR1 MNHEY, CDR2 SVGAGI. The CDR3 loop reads CASSPRNTGELFF. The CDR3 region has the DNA TGTGCCAGCAGTCCCCGCAACACCGGGGAGCTGTTTTTT.

The CDR3: CASSQVASGGRETQYF. Here the CDR3 DNA reads TGCGCCAGCAGCCAAGTTGCTAGCGGGGGGCGAGAGACCCAGTACTTC. The chain has TRBV4-1 and TRBJ2-5; TRBD2 matches 11 bases. The length of the CDR3 is 16 residues. Losses at the gene ends were 1 base for V and 4 bases for J; bases not matched to a gene: 5. Germline-derived CDR1 and CDR2 are MGHRA and YSYEKL.